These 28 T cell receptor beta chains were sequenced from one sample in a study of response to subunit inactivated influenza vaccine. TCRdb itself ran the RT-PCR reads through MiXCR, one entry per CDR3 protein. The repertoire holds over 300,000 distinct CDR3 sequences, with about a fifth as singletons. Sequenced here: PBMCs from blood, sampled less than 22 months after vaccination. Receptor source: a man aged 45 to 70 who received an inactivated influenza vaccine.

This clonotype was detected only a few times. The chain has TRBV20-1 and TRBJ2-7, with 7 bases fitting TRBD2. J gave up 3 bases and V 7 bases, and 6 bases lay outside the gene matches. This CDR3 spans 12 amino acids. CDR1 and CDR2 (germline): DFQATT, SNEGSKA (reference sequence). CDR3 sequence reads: CSVSLAVYEQYF. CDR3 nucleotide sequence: TGCAGTGTAAGCCTAGCGGTCTACGAGCAGTACTTC.

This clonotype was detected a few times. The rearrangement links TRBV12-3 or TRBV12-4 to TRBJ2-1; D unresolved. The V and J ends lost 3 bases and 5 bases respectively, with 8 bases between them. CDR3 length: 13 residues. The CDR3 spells CASSFYSDNEQFF. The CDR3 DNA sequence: TGTGCCAGCAGTTTTTATTCGGACAATGAGCAGTTCTTC.

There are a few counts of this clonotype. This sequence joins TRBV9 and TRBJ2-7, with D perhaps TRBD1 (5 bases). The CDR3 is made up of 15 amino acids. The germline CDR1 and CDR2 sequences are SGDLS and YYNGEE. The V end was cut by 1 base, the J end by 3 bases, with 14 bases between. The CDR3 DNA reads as TGTGCCAGCAGCGTACTGGACACCCTTGACTACGAGCAGTACTTC. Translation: CASSVLDTLDYEQYF.

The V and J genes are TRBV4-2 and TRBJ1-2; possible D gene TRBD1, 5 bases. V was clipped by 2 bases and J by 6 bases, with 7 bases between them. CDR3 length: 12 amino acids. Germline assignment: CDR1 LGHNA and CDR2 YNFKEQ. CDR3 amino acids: CASSQRGNGYTF. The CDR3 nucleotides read TGTGCCAGCAGCCAAAGGGGCAATGGCTACACCTTC.

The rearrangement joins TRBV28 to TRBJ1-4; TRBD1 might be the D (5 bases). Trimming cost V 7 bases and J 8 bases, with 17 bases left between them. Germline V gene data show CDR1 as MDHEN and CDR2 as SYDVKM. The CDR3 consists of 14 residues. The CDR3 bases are TGTGCCAGCATCCAGGGTACCTTTAAGGAAAAACTGTTTTTT. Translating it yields CASIQGTFKEKLFF.

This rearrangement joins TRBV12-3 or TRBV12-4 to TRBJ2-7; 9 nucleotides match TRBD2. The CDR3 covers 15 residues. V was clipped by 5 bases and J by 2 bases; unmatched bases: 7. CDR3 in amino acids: CASSVGLAGTYEQYF. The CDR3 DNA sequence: TGTGCCAGCAGTGTTGGTCTAGCGGGGACCTACGAGCAGTACTTC.

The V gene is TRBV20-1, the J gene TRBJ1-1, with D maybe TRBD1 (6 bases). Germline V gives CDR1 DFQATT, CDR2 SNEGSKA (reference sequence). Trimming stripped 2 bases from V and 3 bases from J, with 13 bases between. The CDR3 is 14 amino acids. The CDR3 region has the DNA TGCAGTGCTAGATACAGGGTGGAAGACACTGAAGCTTTCTTT. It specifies CSARYRVEDTEAFF.

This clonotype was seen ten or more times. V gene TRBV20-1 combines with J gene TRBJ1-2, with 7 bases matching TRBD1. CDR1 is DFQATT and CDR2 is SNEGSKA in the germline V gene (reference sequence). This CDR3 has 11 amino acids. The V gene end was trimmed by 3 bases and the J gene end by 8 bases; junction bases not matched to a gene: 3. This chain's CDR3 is CSASRGTGYTF. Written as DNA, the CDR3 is TGCAGTGCTAGCAGGGGGACCGGCTACACCTTC.

Written as DNA, the CDR3 is TGTGCCATCAGGAGGGGGACCGAGAACACCGGGGAGCTGTTTTTT. Residues: CAIRRGTENTGELFF. This rearrangement joins TRBV10-3 to TRBJ2-2; maybe TRBD1 (6 bases). CDR3 length: 15 amino acids. Between the trimmed V and J ends, which lost 6 bases and 1 base, there was a span of 12 bases. The V gene's germline CDR1 is ENHRY and CDR2 SYGVKD.

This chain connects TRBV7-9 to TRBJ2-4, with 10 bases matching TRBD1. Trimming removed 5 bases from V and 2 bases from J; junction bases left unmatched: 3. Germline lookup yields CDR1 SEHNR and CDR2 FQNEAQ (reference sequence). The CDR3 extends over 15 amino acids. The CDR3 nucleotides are TGTGCCAGCAGCCGACAGGGGGCGACCAAAAACATTCAGTACTTC. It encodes CASSRQGATKNIQYF.

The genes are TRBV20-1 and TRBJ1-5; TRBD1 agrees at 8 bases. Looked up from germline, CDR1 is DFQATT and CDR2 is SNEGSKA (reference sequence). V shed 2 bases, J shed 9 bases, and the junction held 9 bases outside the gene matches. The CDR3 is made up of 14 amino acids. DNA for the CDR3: TGCAGTGCTAGACCGAGGACAGGGCCAGGGCCCCAGCATTTT. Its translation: CSARPRTGPGPQHF.

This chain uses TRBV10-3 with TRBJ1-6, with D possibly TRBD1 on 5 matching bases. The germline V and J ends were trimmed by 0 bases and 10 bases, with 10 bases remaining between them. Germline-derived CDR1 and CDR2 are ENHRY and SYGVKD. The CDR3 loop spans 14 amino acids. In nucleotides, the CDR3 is TGTGCCATCAGTGAGTCCAGGGAATGGTCACCCCTCCACTTT. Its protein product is CAISESREWSPLHF.

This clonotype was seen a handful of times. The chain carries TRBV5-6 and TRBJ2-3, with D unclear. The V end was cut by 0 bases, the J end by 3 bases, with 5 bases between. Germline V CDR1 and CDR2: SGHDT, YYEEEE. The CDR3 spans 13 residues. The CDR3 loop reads CASSLVQTDTQYF. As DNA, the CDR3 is TGTGCCAGCAGCTTGGTACAGACAGATACGCAGTATTTT.

DNA for the CDR3: TGTGCCAGCAGCTTCTTGGTAGGAGTGAACACTGAAGCTTTCTTT. It specifies CASSFLVGVNTEAFF. The chain employs TRBV5-6 and TRBJ1-1; D uncertain. There are 15 residues in the CDR3. Trimming shortened V by 2 bases and J by 0 bases, and 11 bases separated the two germline ends. The germline V gene encodes CDR1 SGHDT and CDR2 YYEEEE.

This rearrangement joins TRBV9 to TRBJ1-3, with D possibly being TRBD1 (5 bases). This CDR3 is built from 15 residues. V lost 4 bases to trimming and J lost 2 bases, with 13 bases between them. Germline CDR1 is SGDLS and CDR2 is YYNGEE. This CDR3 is CASSSRQSPGNTIYF. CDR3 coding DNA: TGTGCCAGCAGCTCCCGACAGTCCCCTGGAAACACCATATATTTT.

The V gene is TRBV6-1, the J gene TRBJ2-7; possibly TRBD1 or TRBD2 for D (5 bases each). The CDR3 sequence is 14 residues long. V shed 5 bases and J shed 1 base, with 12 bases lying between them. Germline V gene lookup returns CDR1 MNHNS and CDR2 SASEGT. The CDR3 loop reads CASSRDGPSYEQYF. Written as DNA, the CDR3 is TGTGCCAGCAGTAGGGACGGCCCTTCCTACGAGCAGTACTTC.

Written as DNA, the CDR3 is TGTGCCAGCAGCCAGACAGGGTTGGCCACTGAAGCTTTCTTT. Amino acids: CASSQTGLATEAFF. This chain connects TRBV14 to TRBJ1-1, with 7 positions matching TRBD1. Germline V gives CDR1 SGHDN, CDR2 FVKESK. The CDR3 runs to 14 residues. V was pared by 3 bases and J by 4 bases, with 5 bases of the junction left unmatched.

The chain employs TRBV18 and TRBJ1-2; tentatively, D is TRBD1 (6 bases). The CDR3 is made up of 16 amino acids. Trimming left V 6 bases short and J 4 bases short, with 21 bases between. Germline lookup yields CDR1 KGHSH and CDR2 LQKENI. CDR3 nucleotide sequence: TGTGCCAGCTCCCCTGAAGGGGGGACGGCATTCTATGGCTACACCTTC. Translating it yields CASSPEGGTAFYGYTF. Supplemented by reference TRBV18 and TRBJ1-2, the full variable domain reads NAGVMQNPRHLVRRRGQEARLRCSPMKGHSHVYWYRQLPEEGLKFMVYLQKENIIDESGMPKERFSAEFPKEGPSILRIQQVVRGDSAAYFCASSPEGGTAFYGYTFGSGTRLTVV.

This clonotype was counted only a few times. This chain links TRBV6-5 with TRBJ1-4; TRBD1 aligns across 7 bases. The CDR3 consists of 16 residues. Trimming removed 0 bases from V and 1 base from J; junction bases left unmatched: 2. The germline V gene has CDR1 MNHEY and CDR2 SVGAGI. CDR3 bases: TGTGCCAGCAGTTACTCCAGACAGGGAACTAATGAAAAACTGTTTTTT. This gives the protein CASSYSRQGTNEKLFF.

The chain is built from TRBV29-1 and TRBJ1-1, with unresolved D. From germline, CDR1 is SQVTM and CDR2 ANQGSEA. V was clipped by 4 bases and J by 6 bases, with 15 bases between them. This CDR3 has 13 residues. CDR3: CSVVLNLRSEAFF. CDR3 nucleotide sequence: TGCAGCGTTGTTCTGAACCTCCGATCTGAAGCTTTCTTT.

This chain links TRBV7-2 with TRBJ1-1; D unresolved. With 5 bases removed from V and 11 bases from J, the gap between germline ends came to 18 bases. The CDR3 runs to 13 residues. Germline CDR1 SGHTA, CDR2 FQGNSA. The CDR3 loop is CASSKGRLGVAFF. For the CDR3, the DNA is TGTGCCAGCAGCAAGGGCCGGTTGGGCGTGGCTTTCTTT.

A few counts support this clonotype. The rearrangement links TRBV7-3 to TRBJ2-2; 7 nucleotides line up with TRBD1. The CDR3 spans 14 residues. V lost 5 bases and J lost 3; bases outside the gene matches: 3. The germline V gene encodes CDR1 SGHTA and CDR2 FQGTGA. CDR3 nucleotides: TGTGCCAGCAGCACCACAGGGGACACCGGGGAGCTGTTTTTT. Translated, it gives CASSTTGDTGELFF.

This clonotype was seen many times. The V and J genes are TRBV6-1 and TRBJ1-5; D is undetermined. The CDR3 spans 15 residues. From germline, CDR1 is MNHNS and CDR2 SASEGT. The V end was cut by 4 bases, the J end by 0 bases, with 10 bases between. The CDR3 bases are TGTGCCAGCAGTGGAGCGGGGTATAGCAATCAGCCCCAGCATTTT. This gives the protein CASSGAGYSNQPQHF.

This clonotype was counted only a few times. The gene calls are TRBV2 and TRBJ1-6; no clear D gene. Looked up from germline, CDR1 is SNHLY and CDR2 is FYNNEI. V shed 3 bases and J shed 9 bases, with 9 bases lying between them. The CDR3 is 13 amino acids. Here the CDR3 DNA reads TGTGCCAGCAGTGATTTTGGTAGTTCACCCCTCCACTTT. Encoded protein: CASSDFGSSPLHF.

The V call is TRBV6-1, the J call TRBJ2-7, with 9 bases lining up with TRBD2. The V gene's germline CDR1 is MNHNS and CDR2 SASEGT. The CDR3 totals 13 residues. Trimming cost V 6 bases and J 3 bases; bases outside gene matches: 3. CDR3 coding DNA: TGTGCCAGCAGAGAGACTAGCGGCTACGAGCAGTACTTC. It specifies CASRETSGYEQYF.

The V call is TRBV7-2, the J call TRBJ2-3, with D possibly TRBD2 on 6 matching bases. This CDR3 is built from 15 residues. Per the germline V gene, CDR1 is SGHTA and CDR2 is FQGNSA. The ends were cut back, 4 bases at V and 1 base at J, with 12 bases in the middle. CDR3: CASSSGRRGTDTQYF. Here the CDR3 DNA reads TGTGCCAGCAGCTCCGGGCGGAGGGGCACAGATACGCAGTATTTT. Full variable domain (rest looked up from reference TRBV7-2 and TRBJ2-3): GAGVSQSPSNKVTEKGKDVELRCDPISGHTALYWYRQSLGQGLEFLIYFQGNSAPDKSGLPSDRFSAERTGGSVSTLTIQRTQQEDSAVYLCASSSGRRGTDTQYFGPGTRLTVL.

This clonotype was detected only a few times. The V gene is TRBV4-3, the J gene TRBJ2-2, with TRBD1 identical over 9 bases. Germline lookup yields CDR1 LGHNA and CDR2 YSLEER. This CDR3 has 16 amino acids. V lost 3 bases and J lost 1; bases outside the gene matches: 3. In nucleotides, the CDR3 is TGCGCCAGCAGCCATTCGGACAGGGGGAACACCGGGGAGCTGTTTTTT. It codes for CASSHSDRGNTGELFF.

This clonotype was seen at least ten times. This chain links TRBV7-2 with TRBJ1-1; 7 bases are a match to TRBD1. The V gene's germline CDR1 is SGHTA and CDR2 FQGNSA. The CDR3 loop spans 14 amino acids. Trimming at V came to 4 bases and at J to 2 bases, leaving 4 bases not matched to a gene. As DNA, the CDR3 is TGTGCCAGCAGCTCGGGACAGTATAACACTGAAGCTTTCTTT. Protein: CASSSGQYNTEAFF. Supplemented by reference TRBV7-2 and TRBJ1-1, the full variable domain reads GAGVSQSPSNKVTEKGKDVELRCDPISGHTALYWYRQSLGQGLEFLIYFQGNSAPDKSGLPSDRFSAERTGGSVSTLTIQRTQQEDSAVYLCASSSGQYNTEAFFGQGTRLTVV.